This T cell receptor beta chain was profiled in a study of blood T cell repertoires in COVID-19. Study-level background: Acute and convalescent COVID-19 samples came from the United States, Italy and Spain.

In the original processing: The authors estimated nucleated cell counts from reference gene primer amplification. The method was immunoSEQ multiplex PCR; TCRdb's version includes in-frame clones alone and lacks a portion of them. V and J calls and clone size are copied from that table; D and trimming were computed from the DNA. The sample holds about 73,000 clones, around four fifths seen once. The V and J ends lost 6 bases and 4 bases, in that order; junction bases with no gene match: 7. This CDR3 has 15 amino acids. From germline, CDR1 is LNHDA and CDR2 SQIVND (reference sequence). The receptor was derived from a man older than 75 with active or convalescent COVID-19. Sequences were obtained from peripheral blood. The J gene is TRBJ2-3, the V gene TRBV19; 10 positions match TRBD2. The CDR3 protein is CASSPSGTSADTQYF. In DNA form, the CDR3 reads TGTGCCAGTAGCCCGTCCGGGACTAGCGCAGATACGCAGTATTTT. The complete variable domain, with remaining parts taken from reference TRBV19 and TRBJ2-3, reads DGGITQSPKYLFRKEGQNVTLSCEQNLNHDAMYWYRQDPGQGLRLIYYSQIVNDFQKGDIAEGYSVSREKKESFPLTVTSAQKNPTAFYLCASSPSGTSADTQYFGPGTRLTVL.